This record concerns one T cell receptor (beta chain) sequence. This clonotype was picked up many times. No antigen is known for it. Base qualities are missing; no much larger clone stands one base away. The germline V gene encodes CDR1 MDHEN and CDR2 SYDVKM. V and J are trimmed by 7 bases and 2 bases, and the gene matches miss 9 bases of the junction. The CDR3, cysteine through phenylalanine, is 16 amino acids long. Of the read, only the CDR3 DNA is kept; its 48 bases are in frame from base 1. This sample is drawn from a study of T cell repertoires in cytomegalovirus infection (dated by TCRdb to between 2018 and 2021). About the full investigation: Donor HLA type was relevant to the analysis, as public TCR beta signatures indicated carriage of CMV infection together with the matching HLA type.

The full study reports these points: Carriers of CMV infection plus the relevant HLA type were discriminated by the cumulative frequency of public TCR beta family members in the study cohort and in an independent roughly 400-donor cohort. In the ex vivo response, HLA-C-restricted CMV-specific TCR beta clonotypes were dominant, and in two of eight donors the single most frequent clonotype came from this HLA-C-restricted group.

The reads were generated on an Illumina HiSeq 1500. TCRdb's own reprocessing of the public reads used fastp at Q25 and MiXCR and kept productive beta chains. CDR3 protein duplicates are merged, each entry listing the most common genes and DNA. This sample gives around 280,000 distinct CDR3 sequences in total; roughly 9.3% of them show up just once. Around 2.6% of the sample belongs to the ten largest clones. The clonotype was recovered from a human donor in good health (CMV status not recorded). Some clones in this sample may be carry-over from other donors' samples. Sequencing was carried out using PBMCs. The chain is made from TRBV28 and TRBJ2-2; TRBD1 matches 8 bases in the middle. For the CDR3, the sequence is CASTPAGGQNTGELFF. Here is the DNA: TGTGCCAGCACCCCCGCAGGGGGCCAAAACACCGGGGAGCTGTTTTTT.